These 16 T cell receptor beta chains originate from one sample sequenced in a study of T cell repertoires in aging, cancer and after chemotherapy. TCR beta rearrangements were amplified from peripheral blood genomic DNA. Rearranged V-D-J TRB sequences were amplified with a mixed TRB-A/B primer pool. TCRdb analysed the multiplex PCR reads with MiXCR anew, one entry per CDR3 protein. The sample has more than 15,000 distinct CDR3 sequences; approximately 50% are singletons. Sequencing input: blood. The receptors here all came from a human donor in good health.

This clonotype was counted only a few times. The chain employs TRBV6-2 or TRBV6-3 and TRBJ2-3; D is unclear. This CDR3 spans 14 amino acids. Trimming cost V 5 bases and J 1 base, with 10 bases left between them. Germline lookup yields CDR1 MNHEY and CDR2 SVGEGT. CDR3 DNA sequence: TGTGCCAGCAGTCTGATTCAGGGCACAGATACGCAGTATTTT. Encoded protein: CASSLIQGTDTQYF.

This chain joins TRBV6-1 and TRBJ2-7; TRBD1 matches at 7 bases. CDR3 length equals 13 residues. With 7 bases clipped from V and 2 bases from J, the junction kept 5 bases outside the gene matches. Germline values: CDR1 MNHNS, CDR2 SASEGT. CDR3 region: CASNRQGTYEQYF. As DNA, the CDR3 is TGTGCCAGCAATCGACAGGGAACCTACGAGCAGTACTTC.

This sequence joins TRBV7-6 and TRBJ1-1; D ambiguous. The CDR3 runs 15 residues. V gave up 1 base and J gave up 0 bases, with 9 bases separating them. Germline V gene lookup returns CDR1 SGHVS and CDR2 FNYEAQ. CDR3 loop: CASSLGGPMNTEAFF. The DNA of the CDR3 is TGTGCCAGCAGCTTAGGAGGTCCTATGAACACTGAAGCTTTCTTT.

The chain uses TRBV5-6 and TRBJ1-5; D is undetermined. Looked up from germline, CDR1 is SGHDT and CDR2 is YYEEEE. Trimming removed 0 bases at V and 0 bases at J, with 10 bases between. CDR3 length: 16 amino acids. CDR3 residues: CASSLGPSSSNQPQHF. In DNA, the CDR3 is TGTGCCAGCAGCTTGGGGCCGTCCTCTAGCAATCAGCCCCAGCATTTT.

This chain uses TRBV19 with TRBJ2-5; TRBD2 agrees at 9 bases. V lost 4 bases to trimming and J lost 5 bases; unmatched junction nucleotides: 8. CDR1 LNHDA and CDR2 SQIVND come from the germline V gene (reference sequence). CDR3 length: 15 residues. The CDR3 spells CASSTRGGERETQYF. CDR3 in DNA: TGTGCCAGTAGTACCCGCGGGGGGGAGAGGGAGACCCAGTACTTC.

The chain employs TRBV20-1 and TRBJ2-1, with 8 bases identical to TRBD2. The CDR3 is 14 residues long. V trimming: 5 bases; J trimming: 7 bases; junction bases outside the gene matches: 10. Germline V CDR1 and CDR2: DFQATT, SNEGSKA (reference sequence). CDR3 sequence (DNA): TGCAGTGCTGACGGGAAGCGGGAGCGGAATGAGCAGTTCTTC. As protein: CSADGKRERNEQFF.

This chain links TRBV7-4 with TRBJ2-3, with 15 bases identical to TRBD2. The ends lost 5 bases at V and 4 bases at J; junction bases unmatched: 4. The CDR3 is 16 amino acids. Germline V lookup: CDR1 SGHVT, CDR2 SQSDAQ. In nucleotides, the CDR3 is TGTGCCAGCAGCACGGGACTAGCGGGAGGCGCAGATACGCAGTATTTT. It yields the protein CASSTGLAGGADTQYF.

The genes are TRBV6-1 and TRBJ2-1; 11 bases are shared with TRBD2. CDR1 MNHNS and CDR2 SASEGT come from the germline V gene. The CDR3 extends over 15 amino acids. With V trimmed by 4 bases and J by 5 bases, 4 bases remained unmatched. The CDR3 DNA sequence: TGTGCCAGCAGTGCACTAGCGGGGGCCCACAATGAGCAGTTCTTC. It specifies CASSALAGAHNEQFF.

This rearrangement joins TRBV6-5 to TRBJ2-1; TRBD2 aligns across 9 bases. V was clipped by 2 bases and J by 4 bases; unmatched bases: 3. The CDR3 sequence is 15 residues long. Germline CDR1 reads MNHEY; CDR2 reads SVGAGI. CDR3 coding DNA: TGTGCCAGCAGTTACATGCTAGCGGGATACAATGAGCAGTTCTTC. Translated: CASSYMLAGYNEQFF.

This rearrangement joins TRBV6-5 to TRBJ2-4, with 9 bases lining up with TRBD1. J was trimmed by 3 bases and V by 6 bases; bases with no gene match: 9. The CDR3 contains 16 residues. From germline, CDR1 is MNHEY and CDR2 SVGAGI. The CDR3 DNA reads as TGTGCCAGCAGGCAAACAGGGGGCAGGGGCAAAAACATTCAGTACTTC. Translating gives CASRQTGGRGKNIQYF.

The V and J genes are TRBV6-2 or TRBV6-3 and TRBJ2-3; tentative D call: TRBD2 (5 bases). This CDR3 has 14 residues. Germline CDR1 MNHEY, CDR2 SVGEGT. The germline V and J ends were trimmed by 6 bases and 6 bases, with 16 bases remaining between them. The CDR3 DNA reads as TGTGCCAGCAGCTCACGTGGAGGACGGGATACGCAGTATTTT. Protein: CASSSRGGRDTQYF.

By frequency in the sample, this clonotype is medium-sized. The J gene is TRBJ2-5, the V gene TRBV29-1; 8 nucleotides match TRBD1. Germline CDR1 and CDR2: SQVTM and ANQGSEA. The V segment lost 6 bases and the J segment 4 bases; nucleotides outside the gene matches: 4. This CDR3 comprises 12 residues. Here the CDR3 DNA reads TGCAGCGTCACGGACAGGGTAGAGACCCAGTACTTC. This codes for CSVTDRVETQYF.

The J gene is TRBJ1-1, the V gene TRBV19; 7 bases are shared with TRBD1. Per germline, CDR1 LNHDA and CDR2 SQIVND (reference sequence). With 5 bases clipped from V and 0 bases from J, the junction kept 12 bases outside the gene matches. This CDR3 comprises 17 residues. This CDR3 is CASSLGTEPPMNTEAFF. The CDR3 DNA is TGTGCCAGTAGTCTCGGGACAGAACCTCCCATGAACACTGAAGCTTTCTTT.

V is TRBV27 and J is TRBJ2-7; TRBD2 agrees at 8 bases. After removal of 5 bases from V and 0 bases from J, the junction contained 12 bases not matched to a gene. Germline values: CDR1 MNHEY, CDR2 SMNVEV (reference sequence). The CDR3 extends over 17 amino acids. The CDR3 region is CASSPYHERGYSYEQYF. In nucleotides, the CDR3 is TGTGCCAGCAGTCCGTATCACGAGCGGGGGTACTCCTACGAGCAGTACTTC.

This clonotype was detected once. The chain couples TRBV29-1 to TRBJ1-2, with TRBD1 identical over 8 bases. J gave up 5 bases and V 7 bases, and 6 bases lay outside the gene matches. This CDR3 region has 12 residues. The germline V gene encodes CDR1 SQVTM and CDR2 ANQGSEA. The CDR3, as DNA: TGCAGCGCCACACAGGGGGGGTATGGCTACACCTTC. Protein product: CSATQGGYGYTF. The full variable domain, in which reference TRBV29-1 and TRBJ1-2 provide the parts outside the CDR3, is SAVISQKPSRDICQRGTSLTIQCQVDSQVTMMFWYRQQPGQSLTLIATANQGSEATYESGFVIDKFPISRPNLTFSTLTVSNMSPEDSSIYLCSATQGGYGYTFGSGTRLTVV.

Comment on this clonotype: Since a much larger clone is just one base distant, this may be a read error. The chain employs TRBV29-1 and TRBJ2-3; 12 bases match TRBD1. V trimming: 1 base; J trimming: 2 bases; junction bases outside the gene matches: 7. Germline CDR1 is SQVTM and CDR2 is ANQGSEA. The CDR3 length is 17 residues. The CDR3 region has the DNA TGCAGCGTTGAAGCACGCGGGACAGGGGGCTCCACAGATACGCAGTATTTT. Its protein is CSVEARGTGGSTDTQYF.